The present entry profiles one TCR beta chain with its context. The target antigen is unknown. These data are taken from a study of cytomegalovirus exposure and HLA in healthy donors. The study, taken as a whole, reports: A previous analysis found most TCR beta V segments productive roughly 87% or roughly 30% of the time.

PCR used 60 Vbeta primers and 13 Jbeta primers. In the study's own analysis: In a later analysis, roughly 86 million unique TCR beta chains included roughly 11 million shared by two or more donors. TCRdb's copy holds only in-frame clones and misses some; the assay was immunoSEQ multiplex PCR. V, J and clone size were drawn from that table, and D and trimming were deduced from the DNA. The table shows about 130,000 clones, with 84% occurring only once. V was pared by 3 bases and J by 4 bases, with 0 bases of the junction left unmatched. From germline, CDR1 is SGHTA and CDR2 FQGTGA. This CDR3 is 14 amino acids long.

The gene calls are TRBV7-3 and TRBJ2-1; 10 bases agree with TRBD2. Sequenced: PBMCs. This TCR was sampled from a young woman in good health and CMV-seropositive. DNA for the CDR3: TGTGCCAGCAGCTTGACTAGCGGGTACAATGAGCAGTTCTTC. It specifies CASSLTSGYNEQFF. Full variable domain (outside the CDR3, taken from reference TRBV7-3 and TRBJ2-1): GAGVSQTPSNKVTEKGKYVELRCDPISGHTALYWYRQSLGQGPEFLIYFQGTGAADDSGLPNDRFFAVRPEGSVSTLKIQRTERGDSAVYLCASSLTSGYNEQFFGPGTRLTVL.